This T cell receptor beta chain is from a study of cytotoxic CD8 clonotypes in ibrutinib-treated CLL. In its sample, this clone was seen a few times. Clones were read by immunoSEQ multiplex PCR, and TCRdb kept only the in-frame ones, dropping some. The data hold about 68,000 clones, with roughly 72% observed a single time. This CDR3 is 12 amino acids long. V was trimmed by 4 bases and J by 0 bases, leaving 6 bases between them. Germline values: CDR1 SQVTM, CDR2 ANQGSEA. The chain carries TRBV29-1 and TRBJ1-2, with unresolved D. The sequencing used PBMCs, collected after 12 months of ibrutinib treatment. The clonotype originates from a human donor with chronic lymphocytic leukemia. The chain's CDR3 is CSVGGPNYGYTF. The CDR3 DNA reads as TGCAGCGTTGGCGGTCCTAACTATGGCTACACCTTC.